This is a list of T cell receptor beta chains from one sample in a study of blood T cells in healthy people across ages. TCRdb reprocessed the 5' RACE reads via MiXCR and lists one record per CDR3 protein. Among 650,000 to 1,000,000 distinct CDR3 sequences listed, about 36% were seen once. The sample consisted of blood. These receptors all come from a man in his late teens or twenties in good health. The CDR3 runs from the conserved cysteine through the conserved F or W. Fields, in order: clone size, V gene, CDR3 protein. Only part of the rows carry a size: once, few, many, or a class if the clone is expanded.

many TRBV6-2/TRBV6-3 CASSRTADTQYF
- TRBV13 CASSFGQNEQFF
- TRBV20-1 CSAIRDGYQETQYF
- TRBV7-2 CASSFQIRNTEAFF
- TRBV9 CASSAYGYGYTF
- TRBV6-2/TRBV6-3 CASSYLWVAEYTDTQYF
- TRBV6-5 CASSSINTEAFF
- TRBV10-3 CAISESLTAGDTQYF
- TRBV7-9 CASSFPIETVADGYTF
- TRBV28 CASKGVSYGYTF
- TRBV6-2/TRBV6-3 CASRTPSPTGPNTEAFF
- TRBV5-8 CASSARHRVGRTGELFF
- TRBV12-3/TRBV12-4 CASSLGTRNHNEQYF
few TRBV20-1 CSAIPGGSTDTQYF
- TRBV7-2 CASSFFPNDNSPLHF
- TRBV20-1 CSAREHSLDSYEQYF
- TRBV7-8 CASSLGPRETDTQYF
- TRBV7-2 CASSLDASVVYNEQYF
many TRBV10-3 CAIWGQGADGYTF
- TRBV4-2 CASSQDQGNRSPLHF
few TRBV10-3 CAAAGSGVGDTQYF
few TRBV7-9 CASSSGGGAAYYGYTF
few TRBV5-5 CASSLVRGADEQFF
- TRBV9 CASSASGGRADTQYF
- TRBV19 CASSTDPGGSYNEQFF
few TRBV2 CASSETDDYLPLHF
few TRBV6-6 CASSDYRGKNTEAFF
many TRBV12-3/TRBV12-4 CASSLTGLAFYEQYF